Here is one TCR beta chain with its context. In its sample, this clone was seen a few times. This clone's antigen is unknown. Within one base of it there is no much larger clone, and no base qualities were kept. Libraries were constructed by the immunoSEQ multiplex PCR assay. RNA was extracted from all samples and reverse transcribed into cDNA, which served as template for TCR sequencing. First-strand cDNA was synthesized using SuperScript III with a 2:1 mix of oligo-dT and random hexamers. A synthetic immune receptor repertoire was used to measure amplification bias, and any remaining bias was corrected computationally. In the source study's methods: After raw reads were preprocessed to remove errors, the CDR3 was defined following IMGT conventions as running from the conserved cysteine to phenylalanine. Clonality was computed by normalizing Shannon entropy by log2 of the number of productive unique TCRs and subtracting the result from 1. Scalp TCRbeta sequences were cross-referenced with sorted blood CD4 and CD8 repertoires so that the CD4 or CD8 identity of scalp clones could be inferred. TCRdb holds this immuneACCESS table with in-frame rearrangements only. Some clones are missing; in checked studies, unresolved V genes explain under half, and the rest has no known cause. V and J calls and clone size come straight from that table; D and trimming were deduced from the DNA. Within this sample are just over 30,000 clones, with less than 75% of them counted one time only. More than 15% of the sample rests with the top ten.

This sample is part of a study of CD8+ T cells in alopecia areata (dated by TCRdb to 2016 to 2018). About the study as a whole: In both human patients and the C3H/HeJ mouse model, the study applied high-throughput TCRbeta sequencing to look at T cell clonal expansion in alopecia areata. On the human side, TCRbeta sequencing was run on scalp tissue and on sorted CD4+ and CD8+ peripheral blood T cells from healthy controls and from alopecia areata patients with either patchy or totalis/universalis disease. Clonality in the scalp was compared among normal scalp (n=4), patchy alopecia areata scalp (n=8), and alopecia totalis/universalis scalp (n=8). RNA was obtained with the PAXgene miRNA kit for fixed scalp, the miRNeasy kit for PBMCs, and the RNeasy kit for mouse skin. immunoSEQ multiplex PCR using 35 Vbeta forward primers and 13 Jbeta reverse primers was used to amplify TCRbeta CDR3 regions. Results and caveats for the whole study, not just this receptor: Compared with mice, TCR sequences shared between patients were less clear, possibly partly because of HLA diversity across the patient population. Compared with normal scalp, lesional scalp had higher clonality and more expanded CD8+ clones, particularly in alopecia totalis/universalis, a pattern that suggests antigenic drive. Unlike mouse skin, where gammadelta T cells dominate, normal human skin contains resident alphabeta T cells that get sequenced too, which complicates analysis of the scalp TCR repertoire.

Lesional scalp punch biopsies and peripheral blood were obtained from alopecia areata patients. After PBMCs were isolated by density centrifugation and stained for CD3, CD4 and CD8, a FACSAria was used to sort CD4+ and CD8+ T cells. Alopecia areata patients who were not treated were recruited through a multicenter biomarker study. In five patients from the biomarker study, blood CD8+ T cells were sorted further into NKG2D-low and NKG2D-high fractions. Sequencing input: NKG2D-high CD8+ T cells sorted from blood. The cell subset or site label corresponds to: sorted CD8+ NKG2D-high blood T cells. This receptor was obtained from a human donor with alopecia areata.

The CDR3 sequence is CASSDIRGMNTEAFF. In nucleotide form, the sequence is TGCGCCAGCAGCGACATCAGGGGGATGAACACTGAAGCTTTCTTT. The chain is made from TRBV5-1 and TRBJ1-1, and 7 bases in between align with TRBD1. The CDR3 sequence holds 15 residues, the cysteine and phenylalanine included. Only CDR3 DNA is held: 45 bases, read in frame from base 1. The germline V gene gives CDR1 as SGHRS and CDR2 as YFSETQ. At the junction V is shortened by 4 bases and J by 0 bases; bases outside the gene matches: 6.